A single TCR beta chain is shown here with its context. Its specificity is not known. The data derive from a study of identical twins. Notes on the study in general: The study found excess low generation probability among twin-shared out-of-frame alpha sequences. Analyses of zero insertions could be partly confounded by invariant MAIT and iNKT cells. Conclusions were based on cross-sectional statistical analysis, without following the same donors.

All donors comprised healthy Caucasians. The CDR3 extends over 16 amino acids. Per the germline V gene, CDR1 is MGHRA and CDR2 is YSYEKL. The junction had 14 bases not matched to a gene; V was cut back by 3 bases and J by 11 bases. TCRdb ran MiXCR on the 5' RACE reads and lists one entry per CDR3 protein. The sample lists more than 1.5 million distinct CDR3 sequences; less than 40% were seen once. The TCR was taken from a newborn girl in good health. The chain is built from TRBV4-1 and TRBJ2-5; 11 nucleotides match TRBD2. Sequencing input: cord blood. CDR3 residues: CASSHLLAGVGNEQYF. CDR3 DNA: TGCGCCAGCAGCCACCTACTAGCGGGGGTGGGCAATGAGCAGTACTTC.